These T cell receptor beta chains were read from a single sample in a study of shared clonotypes between healthy human individuals. Data came from immunoSEQ multiplex PCR; TCRdb stores just in-frame clones and leaves some out. The sample has some 470,000 clones, about 79% seen once. Sequencing was performed on PBMCs. These receptors originate from a middle-aged woman in good health. Some clones in this sample may be carry-over from other donors' samples. Both conserved end residues are trimmed from each CDR3. A D gene is named only where the DNA matches it firmly.

D	V	length	J	CDR3
-	TRBV11-2	14	TRBJ1-3	ASSRGQFASGNTIY
-	TRBV27	15	TRBJ2-4	ASSFGGSAPAKNIQY
-	TRBV7-2	15	TRBJ1-1	ASSLRLTAAQNTEAF
-	TRBV4-1	13	TRBJ2-5	ASSQEGGAQETQY
-	TRBV7-3	15	TRBJ2-7	ASSLSVGPNIFCGQY
-	TRBV4-3	14	TRBJ2-1	ASSQDWLGGYNEQF
TRBD2	TRBV7-9	14	TRBJ2-3	ASSSGLGMMADTQY
-	TRBV5-8	15	TRBJ1-1	ASSLIGAAPGNTEAF
-	TRBV28	13	TRBJ1-4	ASSPQDPWSEKLF
-	TRBV5-4	12	TRBJ1-1	ASRQQGHSTEAF
TRBD1	TRBV6-1	11	TRBJ2-1	ASSGDRFNEQF
-	TRBV18	10	TRBJ1-1	ASSPTGFGAF
TRBD2	TRBV7-9	14	TRBJ2-3	ASSLVLAGSTDTQY
-	TRBV28	10	-	AGGQSSYEQY
TRBD2	TRBV9	16	TRBJ2-3	ASSTGTSGRALADTQY
TRBD2	TRBV2	14	TRBJ2-5	ASRGWTSGSRETQH
-	TRBV18	12	TRBJ1-1	ASSPVLSRPEAF
-	TRBV5-1	12	TRBJ1-1	ASSSRQRPTEAF
TRBD1	TRBV18	15	TRBJ1-2	ASSPSGTGTVNYGYT
-	TRBV7-2	12	TRBJ2-3	ASSPQPSTDTQY
TRBD2	TRBV13	13	TRBJ2-3	ASSLAGGSTDTQY
-	TRBV4-1	15	TRBJ2-2	ASSQDGRSVITGELF
-	TRBV27	16	TRBJ2-1	ASSLSLGTLSRYNEQF
-	TRBV28	10	TRBJ1-2	ASSRVNYGYT
TRBD2	TRBV29-1	12	TRBJ2-3	SGSSGSPTDTQY
TRBD1	TRBV27	14	TRBJ1-5	ASSLSSGGADQPQH
-	TRBV7-3	12	TRBJ2-1	ASSPRSGYNEQF
TRBD2	TRBV6-5	12	TRBJ2-7	ASSPGRSSYEQY
-	TRBV4-1	12	TRBJ1-1	ASSRDRLNTEAF
-	TRBV10-3	12	TRBJ2-6	AIMDPVGANVLT
-	TRBV6-1	11	TRBJ2-7	ASSTPWNSEQY
-	TRBV15	13	TRBJ2-3	ATSRDGEVTDTQY
-	TRBV18	13	TRBJ2-7	ASSPLVDNSYEQY
-	TRBV27	11	TRBJ2-3	ASSFRGEDTQY
TRBD2	TRBV7-3	13	TRBJ2-7	ASSLTPAGEGEQY
-	TRBV19	14	TRBJ2-3	ASSIRVGSDRDTQY
-	TRBV28	13	TRBJ2-2	ASSPPQGGTGELF
-	TRBV5-1	11	TRBJ2-7	ASSSAPPEEQY
-	TRBV27	13	TRBJ1-1	ASSLSIKRTNEAF
TRBD1	TRBV6-5	12	TRBJ1-2	ASSPGQGFYGYT
TRBD2	TRBV4-1	15	TRBJ2-1	ASSHLAGSGKYNEQF
TRBD1	TRBV13	12	TRBJ1-1	ASSLGQGRTEAF
-	TRBV5-1	12	TRBJ1-1	ASSFYTLNTEAF
TRBD2	TRBV7-6	13	TRBJ2-3	ASSYIAGAGDTQY
-	TRBV28	13	TRBJ1-4	ANSLPDDRNEKLS
-	TRBV10-3	8	TRBJ2-7	AIGEREQY
-	TRBV11-3	12	TRBJ1-1	ASSPGPTNTEAF
-	TRBV27	13	-	ASSPADGTTYEQY
-	TRBV28	13	TRBJ1-4	ASSPGGATNEKLF
TRBD1	TRBV6-1	12	TRBJ2-7	ASSDGTGSYEQY
TRBD1	TRBV2	11	TRBJ2-3	ASSEQGTDTQY
TRBD1	TRBV5-1	13	TRBJ2-6	ASSLQGAEANVLT
-	TRBV5-1	14	TRBJ1-6	ASSLKEGRGLSPLH
-	TRBV1	16	TRBJ2-1	TSSQKRASGRRGNEQF
TRBD1	TRBV19	16	TRBJ2-6	ASSTRTGGNSGANVLT
-	TRBV7-9	11	TRBJ2-4	ASSSAGANIQY
TRBD1	TRBV25-1	12	TRBJ1-2	ASRGQGGSYGYT